This T cell receptor (beta chain) was obtained from a study of human T cells and chemical hapten exposure. Unique molecular identifiers were attached to individual cDNA molecules within the library. Study processing details: Per sample, the median was 95,638 TCRs, with values from about 22,000 to 700,000. Each CDR3 protein is one row after TCRdb ran MiXCR on the RACE reads. For this entry, the V and J calls and clone size follow TCRdb and not the study's own pipeline. This table holds roughly 88,000 distinct CDR3 sequences, roughly 8.8% found once. After removal of 5 bases from V and 1 base from J, the junction contained 9 bases not matched to a gene. Germline CDR1 and CDR2: SGHTA and FQGNSA. The CDR3 consists of 16 residues. Time point here: pre-sensitization, week 0. Treatment of the sample: therapeutic diphenylcyclopropenone sensitization with weekly scalp DPC. Only after blood had been drawn was each patch test applied. The study extracted total RNA from unfractionated whole blood.

This TCR derives from a woman in her thirties or forties with alopecia areata. Some clones in this sample may be carry-over from other donors' samples. The material sequenced was whole blood, taken in connection with sensitization to the hapten diphenylcyclopropenone (DPC). The chain employs TRBV7-2 and TRBJ2-7; TRBD2 aligns across 9 bases. The CDR3 sequence is CASSPVRTSASYEQYF. For the CDR3, the DNA is TGTGCCAGCAGCCCCGTAAGGACTAGCGCTTCCTACGAGCAGTACTTC. Looking up the rest from reference TRBV7-2 and TRBJ2-7 gives the full variable domain: GAGVSQSPSNKVTEKGKDVELRCDPISGHTALYWYRQSLGQGLEFLIYFQGNSAPDKSGLPSDRFSAERTGGSVSTLTIQRTQQEDSAVYLCASSPVRTSASYEQYFGPGTRLTVT.